Sequencing of this T cell receptor beta chain was carried out in a study of CD8 T cells in ankylosing spondylitis. MiXCR, run by TCRdb on the 5' RACE reads, gives a single entry per CDR3 protein. In the table there are over 95,000 distinct CDR3 sequences, 7.5% to 9% of which are singletons. This clonotype showed up many times. Germline CDR1 SGDLS, CDR2 YYNGEE. The CDR3 is 17 residues long. The V and J ends lost 3 bases and 3 bases, in that order; junction bases with no gene match: 9. This sequence originates from a male donor with ankylosing spondylitis or in good health (not recorded which). The chain recombines TRBV9 with TRBJ2-2; 9 nucleotides align to TRBD1. The specimen sequenced was blood, either unsorted or a sorted T cell fraction (not recorded which). Here the CDR3 reads CASSAPRDRVYTGELFF. The CDR3 DNA reads as TGTGCCAGCAGCGCGCCCCGGGACAGGGTTTACACCGGGGAGCTGTTTTTT.